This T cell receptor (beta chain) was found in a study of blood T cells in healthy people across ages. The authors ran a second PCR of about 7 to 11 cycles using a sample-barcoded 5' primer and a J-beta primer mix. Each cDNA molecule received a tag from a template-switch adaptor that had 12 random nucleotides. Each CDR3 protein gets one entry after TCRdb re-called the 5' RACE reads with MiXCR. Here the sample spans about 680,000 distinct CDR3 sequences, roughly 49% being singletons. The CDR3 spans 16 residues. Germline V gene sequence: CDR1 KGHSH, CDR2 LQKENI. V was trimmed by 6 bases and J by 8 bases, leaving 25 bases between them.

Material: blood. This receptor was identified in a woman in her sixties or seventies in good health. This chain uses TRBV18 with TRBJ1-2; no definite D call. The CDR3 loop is CASSPGTNVPRGGYTF. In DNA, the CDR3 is TGTGCCAGCTCGCCAGGAACGAACGTCCCCCGGGGAGGCTACACCTTC.